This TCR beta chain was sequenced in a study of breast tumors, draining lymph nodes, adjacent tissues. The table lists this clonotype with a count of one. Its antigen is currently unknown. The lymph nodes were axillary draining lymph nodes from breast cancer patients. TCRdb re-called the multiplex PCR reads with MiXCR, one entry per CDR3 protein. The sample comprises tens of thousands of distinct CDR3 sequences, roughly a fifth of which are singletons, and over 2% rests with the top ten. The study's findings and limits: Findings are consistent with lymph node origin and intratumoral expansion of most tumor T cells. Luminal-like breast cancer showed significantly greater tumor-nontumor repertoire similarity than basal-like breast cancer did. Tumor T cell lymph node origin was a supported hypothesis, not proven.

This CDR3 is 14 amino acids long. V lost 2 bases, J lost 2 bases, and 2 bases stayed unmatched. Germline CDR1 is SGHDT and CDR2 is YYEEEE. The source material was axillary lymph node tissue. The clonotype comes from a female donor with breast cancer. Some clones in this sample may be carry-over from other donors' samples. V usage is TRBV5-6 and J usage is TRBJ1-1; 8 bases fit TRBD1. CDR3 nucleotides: TGTGCCAGCAGCTTCGACAGGGGAAACACTGAAGCTTTCTTT. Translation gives CASSFDRGNTEAFF.